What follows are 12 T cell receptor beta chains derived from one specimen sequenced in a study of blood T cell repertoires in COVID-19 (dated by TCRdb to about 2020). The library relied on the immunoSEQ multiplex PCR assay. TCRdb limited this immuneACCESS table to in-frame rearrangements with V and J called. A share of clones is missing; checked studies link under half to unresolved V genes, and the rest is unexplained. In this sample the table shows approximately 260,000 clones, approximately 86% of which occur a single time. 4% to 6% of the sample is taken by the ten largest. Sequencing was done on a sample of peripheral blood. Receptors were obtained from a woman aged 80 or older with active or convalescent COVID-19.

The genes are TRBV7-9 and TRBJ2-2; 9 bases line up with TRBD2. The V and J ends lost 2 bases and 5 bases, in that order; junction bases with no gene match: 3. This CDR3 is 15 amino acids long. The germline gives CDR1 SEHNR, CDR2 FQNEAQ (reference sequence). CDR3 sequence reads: CASSLLAGGTGELFF. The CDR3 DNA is TGTGCCAGCAGCTTATTGGCGGGAGGGACCGGGGAGCTGTTTTTT.

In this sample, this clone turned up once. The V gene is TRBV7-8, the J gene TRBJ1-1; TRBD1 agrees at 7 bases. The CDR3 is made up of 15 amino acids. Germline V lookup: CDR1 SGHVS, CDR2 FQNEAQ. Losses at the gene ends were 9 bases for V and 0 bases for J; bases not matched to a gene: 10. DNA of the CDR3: TGTGCCAGTGAGACAGGGAGTTCACTGAACACTGAAGCTTTCTTT. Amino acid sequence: CASETGSSLNTEAFF.

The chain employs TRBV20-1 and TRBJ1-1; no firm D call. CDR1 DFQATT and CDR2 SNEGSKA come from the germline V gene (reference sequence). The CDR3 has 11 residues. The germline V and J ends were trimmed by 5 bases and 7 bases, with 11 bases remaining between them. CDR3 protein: CSAGRVDEAFF. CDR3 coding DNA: TGCAGTGCTGGGAGGGTAGATGAAGCTTTCTTT.

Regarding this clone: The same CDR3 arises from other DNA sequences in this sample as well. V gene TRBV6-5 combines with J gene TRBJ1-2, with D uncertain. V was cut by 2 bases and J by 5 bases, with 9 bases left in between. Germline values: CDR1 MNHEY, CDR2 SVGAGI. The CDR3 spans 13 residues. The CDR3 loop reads CASSYRGGYGYTF. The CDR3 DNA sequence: TGTGCCAGCAGTTACCGGGGTGGATATGGCTACACCTTC.

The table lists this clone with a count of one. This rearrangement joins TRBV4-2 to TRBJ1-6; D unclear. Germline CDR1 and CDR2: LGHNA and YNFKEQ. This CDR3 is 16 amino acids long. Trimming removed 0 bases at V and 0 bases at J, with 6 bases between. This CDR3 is CASSQDGTSYNSPLHF. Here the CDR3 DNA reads TGTGCCAGCAGCCAAGACGGTACCTCCTATAATTCACCCCTCCACTTT.

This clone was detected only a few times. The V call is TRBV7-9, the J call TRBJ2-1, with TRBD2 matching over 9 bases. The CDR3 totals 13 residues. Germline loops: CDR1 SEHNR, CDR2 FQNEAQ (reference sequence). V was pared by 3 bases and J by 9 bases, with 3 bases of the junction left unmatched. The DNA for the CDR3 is TGTGCCAGCAGCTTGACTAGCGGCCCTGAGCAGTTCTTC. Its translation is CASSLTSGPEQFF.

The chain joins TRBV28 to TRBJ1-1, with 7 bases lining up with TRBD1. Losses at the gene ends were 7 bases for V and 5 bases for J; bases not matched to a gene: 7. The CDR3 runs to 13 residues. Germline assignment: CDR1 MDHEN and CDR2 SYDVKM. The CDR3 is CASTGGRETEAFF. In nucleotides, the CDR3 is TGTGCCAGCACAGGGGGGAGAGAGACTGAAGCTTTCTTT.

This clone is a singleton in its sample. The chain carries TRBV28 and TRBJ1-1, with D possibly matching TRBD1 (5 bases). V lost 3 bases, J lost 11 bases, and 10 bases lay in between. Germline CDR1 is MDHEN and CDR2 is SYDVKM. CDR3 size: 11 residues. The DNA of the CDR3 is TGTGCCAGCAGTTTTGGGGCCCAGGCTTTCTTT. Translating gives CASSFGAQAFF.

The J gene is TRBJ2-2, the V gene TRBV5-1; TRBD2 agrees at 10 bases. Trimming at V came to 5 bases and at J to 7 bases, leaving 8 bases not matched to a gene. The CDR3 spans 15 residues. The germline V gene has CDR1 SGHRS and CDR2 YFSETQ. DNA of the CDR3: TGCGCCAGCAGAGTTCTAGCGGGAGCTGACGGGGAGCTGTTTTTT. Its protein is CASRVLAGADGELFF.

The chain's CDR3 is CASQLIIQGDSPLHF. The DNA of the CDR3 is TGTGCCAGCCAGCTTATTATACAGGGAGACTCACCCCTCCACTTT. The J gene is TRBJ1-6, the V gene TRBV7-8, with a weak D call TRBD1 (6 bases). The CDR3 covers 15 residues. The germline V gene has CDR1 SGHVS and CDR2 FQNEAQ. V was cut by 8 bases and J by 10 bases, with 21 bases left in between.

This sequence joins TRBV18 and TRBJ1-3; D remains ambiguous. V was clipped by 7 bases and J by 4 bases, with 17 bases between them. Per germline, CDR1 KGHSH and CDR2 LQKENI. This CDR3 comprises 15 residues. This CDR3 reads CASFQRVMEGNTIYF. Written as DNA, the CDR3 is TGTGCCAGCTTCCAACGGGTAATGGAAGGAAACACCATATATTTT.

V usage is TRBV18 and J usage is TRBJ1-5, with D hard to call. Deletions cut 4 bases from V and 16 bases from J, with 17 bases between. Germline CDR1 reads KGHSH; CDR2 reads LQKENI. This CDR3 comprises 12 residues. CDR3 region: CASSQRLEGYHF. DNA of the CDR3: TGTGCCAGCTCACAACGTCTCGAGGGATATCATTTT.